The 8 T cell receptor beta chains listed next were all sequenced from one sample in a study of spatial heterogeneity in lung cancer. One entry per CDR3 protein results from TCRdb running MiXCR on the 5' RACE reads. The data contain tens of thousands of distinct CDR3 sequences, approximately 20% of them seen just once; the ten biggest clones take up 6.2%. Time point of the sample: sample taken at primary tumor resection. The study sequenced unsorted whole RNA from tumor, nontumor lung or frozen PBMC. The sequencing used PBMCs, collected at surgery. These receptors came from a male donor with early-stage non-small cell lung cancer.

This clonotype was counted between two and nine times. The chain links TRBV4-2 to TRBJ2-3; D is undetermined. CDR3 length equals 17 residues. Trimming pared 0 bases from V and 1 base from J, leaving 14 bases between. Germline V gene data show CDR1 as LGHNA and CDR2 as YNFKEQ. The chain's CDR3 is CASSQDIGGRGTDTQYF. In DNA form, the CDR3 reads TGTGCCAGCAGCCAAGATATCGGCGGTAGGGGCACAGATACGCAGTATTTT.

DNA of the CDR3: TGTGCCAGTCGACAGGGGAATAGCAATCAGCCCCAGCATTTT. The encoded protein is CASRQGNSNQPQHF. This chain connects TRBV2 to TRBJ1-5; 8 bases are shared with TRBD1. V shed 9 bases and J 0 bases; nucleotides not matched to a gene: 4. CDR1 and CDR2 (germline): SNHLY, FYNNEI. This CDR3 contains 14 residues.

The rearrangement uses TRBV7-3 and TRBJ2-3; D unresolved. This CDR3 is built from 15 residues. V lost 2 bases and J 6 bases, leaving 15 bases between the germline ends. The germline gives CDR1 SGHTA, CDR2 FQGTGA. CDR3 region: CASSLQPQSSDTQYF. CDR3 sequence (DNA): TGTGCCAGCAGCTTACAGCCTCAGTCTTCCGATACGCAGTATTTT.

This clonotype was counted a few times. J is TRBJ1-4 and V is TRBV5-1, with 10 bases lining up with TRBD1. The CDR3 totals 15 residues. J lost 5 bases, V lost 3 bases, and 4 bases had no gene match. Germline loops: CDR1 SGHRS, CDR2 YFSETQ. The CDR3 here is CASSSDRGRNEKLFF. CDR3 bases: TGCGCCAGCAGCTCCGACAGGGGGCGAAATGAAAAACTGTTTTTT.

The rearrangement uses TRBV20-1 and TRBJ1-5; TRBD1 matches at 7 bases. Trimming removed 5 bases from V and 0 bases from J; junction bases left unmatched: 7. Looked up from germline, CDR1 is DFQATT and CDR2 is SNEGSKA (reference sequence). The CDR3 runs 15 residues. CDR3 coding DNA: TGCAGTGCTGCAGGGGACAGATATAGCAATCAGCCCCAGCATTTT. This translates into CSAAGDRYSNQPQHF.

This sequence joins TRBV6-2 or TRBV6-3 and TRBJ1-2, with TRBD1 identical over 7 bases. V lost 10 bases, J lost 2 bases, and 13 bases stayed unmatched. The CDR3 extends over 15 amino acids. Germline V gives CDR1 MNHEY, CDR2 SVGEGT. The CDR3 region is CATVFSPQGNYGYTF. CDR3 coding DNA: TGTGCCACCGTATTCAGCCCACAGGGGAACTATGGCTACACCTTC.

This clonotype was seen ten or more times. The chain links TRBV20-1 to TRBJ1-4; the D is unclear. Looked up from germline, CDR1 is DFQATT and CDR2 is SNEGSKA (reference sequence). The CDR3 has 13 amino acids. Deletions cut 0 bases from V and 8 bases from J, with 10 bases between. CDR3 residues: CSARDLGQEKLFF. The CDR3 DNA sequence: TGCAGTGCTAGAGATCTTGGGCAGGAAAAACTGTTTTTT.

This clonotype came up a few times. The CDR3 DNA reads TGTGCCAGCAGACCCGGGACTAGCGGGTTCTACGAGCAGTACTTC. It translates to CASRPGTSGFYEQYF. The V call is TRBV12-3 or TRBV12-4, the J call TRBJ2-7; 12 bases match TRBD2. Trimming removed 6 bases from V and 3 bases from J; junction bases left unmatched: 6. This CDR3 comprises 15 residues.